A single sample is the source of the 18 T cell receptor beta chains below, sequenced in a study of T cell responses to AZD1222 COVID-19 vaccine. Profiled with immunoSEQ multiplex PCR; TCRdb holds only in-frame clones, not every one. The sample records 80,000 to 95,000 clones, about 78% being singletons. The sequenced sample was peripheral blood, obtained on day 0 of AZD1222 vaccination. These receptors were obtained from an adult in good health.

This clone was detected a few times. The chain combines TRBV27 with TRBJ2-1; perhaps TRBD2 as D (6 bases). The V gene's germline CDR1 is MNHEY and CDR2 SMNVEV (reference sequence). The CDR3 loop spans 16 amino acids. V lost 3 bases and J 7 bases, leaving 19 bases between the germline ends. DNA for the CDR3: TGTGCCAGCAGTTTTCACCGAGGGACTCCAAAAAATGAGCAGTTCTTC. This codes for CASSFHRGTPKNEQFF.

V is TRBV9 and J is TRBJ1-1; unclear D gene. This CDR3 is 15 amino acids long. Trimming pared 0 bases from V and 10 bases from J, leaving 19 bases between. From germline, CDR1 is SGDLS and CDR2 YYNGEE. The CDR3 is CASSVGPGYNVGAFF. The CDR3 DNA follows: TGTGCCAGCAGCGTAGGACCGGGATACAACGTAGGAGCTTTCTTT.

The CDR3 loop reads CASRTPEGANTGELFF. DNA for the CDR3: TGTGCCAGCCGGACCCCGGAGGGGGCGAACACCGGGGAGCTGTTTTTT. This chain uses TRBV28 with TRBJ2-2, with D perhaps being TRBD1 or TRBD2 (6 bases each). Germline CDR1 reads MDHEN; CDR2 reads SYDVKM. The CDR3 runs 16 residues. V lost 8 bases and J 0 bases, leaving 16 bases between the germline ends.

The chain uses TRBV5-1 and TRBJ2-1; no definite D call. Trimming left V 1 base short and J 8 bases short, with 7 bases between. Germline V gene data show CDR1 as SGHRS and CDR2 as YFSETQ. The CDR3 has 12 residues. The CDR3 region has the DNA TGCGCCAGCAGCTTGCCTACGGATGAGCAGTTCTTC. This translates into CASSLPTDEQFF. The variable domain in full, completed from reference TRBV5-1 and TRBJ2-1, reads KAGVTQTPRYLIKTRGQQVTLSCSPISGHRSVSWYQQTPGQGLQFLFEYFSETQRNKGNFPGRFSGRQFSNSRSEMNVSTLELGDSALYLCASSLPTDEQFFGPGTRLTVL.

This chain links TRBV6-5 with TRBJ2-2; D is undetermined. The CDR3 runs 14 residues. The V end lost 6 bases, the J end lost 3 bases, and 11 bases lay between the germline ends. The V gene's germline CDR1 is MNHEY and CDR2 SVGAGI. CDR3 sequence: CASRPGVDTGELFF. The CDR3 DNA sequence: TGTGCCAGCAGGCCAGGAGTAGACACCGGGGAGCTGTTTTTT.

The rearrangement uses TRBV7-2 and TRBJ2-1, with TRBD1 identical over 8 bases. V lost 5 bases to trimming and J lost 5 bases; unmatched junction nucleotides: 11. CDR3 size: 16 residues. Germline CDR1 and CDR2: SGHTA and FQGNSA. CDR3: CASSTQGAGKHNEQFF. DNA of the CDR3: TGTGCCAGCAGCACTCAGGGGGCTGGTAAACACAATGAGCAGTTCTTC.

The chain links TRBV18 to TRBJ2-3; 8 bases map to TRBD2. CDR3 size: 14 residues. Looked up from germline, CDR1 is KGHSH and CDR2 is LQKENI. The junction had 2 bases not matched to a gene; V was cut back by 1 base and J by 5 bases. The CDR3 loop is CASSPLAGQDTQYF. Here the CDR3 DNA reads TGTGCCAGCTCACCACTAGCGGGACAAGATACGCAGTATTTT.

V gene TRBV13 combines with J gene TRBJ1-2; D might be TRBD1 (6 bases). The CDR3 is made up of 14 amino acids. Trimming left V 1 base short and J 3 bases short, with 9 bases between. CDR1 PRHDT and CDR2 FYEKMQ come from the germline V gene (reference sequence). The CDR3 protein is CASSLVYRDYGYTF. In nucleotides, the CDR3 is TGTGCCAGCAGCTTAGTCTACAGGGACTATGGCTACACCTTC.

The CDR3 DNA reads as TGCAGCGTTGAAGGGAGCAGGAGTAGCGATGAGCAGTTCTTC. Protein product: CSVEGSRSSDEQFF. The gene calls are TRBV29-1 and TRBJ2-1, with D possibly matching TRBD2 (5 bases). Germline values: CDR1 SQVTM, CDR2 ANQGSEA. This CDR3 is 14 amino acids long. The ends were cut back, 1 base at V and 8 bases at J, with 15 bases in the middle.

A single count supports this clone. The chain has TRBV5-1 and TRBJ1-5, with unresolved D. Trimming took 2 bases from V and 6 from J, leaving 12 bases between them. The CDR3 consists of 14 residues. Germline V gives CDR1 SGHRS, CDR2 YFSETQ. The CDR3 region is CASSFGSGGQPQHF. CDR3 nucleotides: TGCGCCAGCAGCTTCGGATCTGGAGGTCAGCCCCAGCATTTT. Variable domain in full (rest from reference TRBV5-1 and TRBJ1-5): KAGVTQTPRYLIKTRGQQVTLSCSPISGHRSVSWYQQTPGQGLQFLFEYFSETQRNKGNFPGRFSGRQFSNSRSEMNVSTLELGDSALYLCASSFGSGGQPQHFGDGTRLSIL.

The chain uses TRBV6-5 and TRBJ2-1; D is uncertain. V was shortened by 7 bases and J by 0 bases, with 10 bases between the two germline ends. Germline V CDR1 and CDR2: MNHEY, SVGAGI. This CDR3 has 14 amino acids. The CDR3 bases are TGTGCCAGCAAAGGCGGAAGCTCCTACAATGAGCAGTTCTTC. Encoded protein: CASKGGSSYNEQFF.

CDR3 region: CASSGRPNTEAFF. The CDR3 nucleotides are TGTGCCAGCAGTGGACGCCCGAACACTGAAGCTTTCTTT. The chain couples TRBV9 to TRBJ1-1; D is ambiguous. Germline CDR1 is SGDLS and CDR2 is YYNGEE. The CDR3 is 13 residues long. Trimming left V 5 bases short and J 1 base short, with 9 bases between.

The V call is TRBV6-1, the J call TRBJ1-3, with D hard to call. Deletions cut 1 base from V and 2 bases from J, with 9 bases between. The germline CDR1 and CDR2 sequences are MNHNS and SASEGT. The CDR3 extends over 15 amino acids. Here the CDR3 reads CASSEVAGAGNTIYF. The DNA for the CDR3 is TGTGCCAGCAGTGAAGTGGCCGGGGCTGGAAACACCATATATTTT.

This clone showed up just a few times. This chain links TRBV27 with TRBJ1-4; TRBD1 might be the D (6 bases). This CDR3 is built from 14 residues. V gave up 6 bases and J gave up 7 bases, with 15 bases separating them. The germline gives CDR1 MNHEY, CDR2 SMNVEV (reference sequence). The CDR3 loop is CASSQYREREKLFF. CDR3 nucleotides: TGTGCCAGCAGCCAATACAGGGAACGTGAAAAACTGTTTTTT. Full variable domain (rest looked up from reference TRBV27 and TRBJ1-4): EAQVTQNPRYLITVTGKKLTVTCSQNMNHEYMSWYRQDPGLGLRQIYYSMNVEVTDKGDVPEGYKVSRKEKRNFPLILESPSPNQTSLYFCASSQYREREKLFFGSGTQLSVL.

V and J are TRBV19 and TRBJ2-7; 7 bases match TRBD2. Trimming at V came to 5 bases and at J to 5 bases, leaving 6 bases not matched to a gene. The CDR3 extends over 13 amino acids. Germline CDR1 reads LNHDA; CDR2 reads SQIVND (reference sequence). CDR3 nucleotides: TGTGCCAGTAGTTTACAGCGGGGTGACGAGCAGTACTTC. This sequence encodes CASSLQRGDEQYF.

This clone was counted a few times. V gene TRBV5-6 combines with J gene TRBJ1-4; D remains ambiguous. V lost 1 base and J lost 0, with 4 bases in between. Germline CDR1 is SGHDT and CDR2 is YYEEEE. CDR3 length equals 14 residues. The CDR3 DNA is TGTGCCAGCAGCTTGTTGGCAACTAATGAAAAACTGTTTTTT. As protein: CASSLLATNEKLFF.

This rearrangement joins TRBV5-1 to TRBJ1-6, with D tentatively TRBD1 (5 bases). Germline CDR1 and CDR2: SGHRS and YFSETQ. The CDR3 runs to 14 residues. V was clipped by 5 bases and J by 6 bases, with 12 bases between them. The CDR3 sequence is CASSWDGLNSPLHF. The CDR3 DNA is TGCGCCAGCAGTTGGGACGGTCTTAATTCACCCCTCCACTTT. Looking up the rest from reference TRBV5-1 and TRBJ1-6 gives the full variable domain: KAGVTQTPRYLIKTRGQQVTLSCSPISGHRSVSWYQQTPGQGLQFLFEYFSETQRNKGNFPGRFSGRQFSNSRSEMNVSTLELGDSALYLCASSWDGLNSPLHFGNGTRLTVT.

This rearrangement joins TRBV5-1 to TRBJ2-1; TRBD1 or TRBD2 may be the D gene (5 bases each). CDR1 is SGHRS, CDR2 YFSETQ, per germline. V lost 0 bases, J lost 2 bases, and 12 bases lay in between. The CDR3 has 16 residues. The CDR3 here is CASSLASGTPYNEQFF. The CDR3 nucleotides are TGCGCCAGCAGCTTGGCGTCTGGGACCCCCTACAATGAGCAGTTCTTC.